Listed below are T cell receptor beta chains from one sample, sequenced in a study of control samples from healthy donors and cancer patients. Produced via immunoSEQ multiplex PCR; TCRdb's table is partial and in-frame only. The sample includes some 100,000 clones, more than 75% of them seen just once. Source material: blood. Receptors were obtained from a woman aged 50 to 60 in good health. CDR3s include the opening cysteine and the closing phenylalanine or tryptophan. Fields, in order: CDR3 protein, V gene, J gene.

CASSHTDRADTEAFF,TRBV18,TRBJ1-1
CASSQDLSRPRNEQFF,TRBV4-3,TRBJ2-1
CASSTDKYGYTF,TRBV18,TRBJ1-2
CASKGDSTDTQYF,TRBV5-1,TRBJ2-3
CASSVAVTGELFF,TRBV9,TRBJ2-2
CATSGNRDRVSYEQYF,TRBV15,TRBJ2-7
CASSDGLNYGYTF,TRBV6-5,TRBJ1-2
CASMNPLRAGSRTDTQYF,TRBV2,TRBJ2-3
CASRLNTEAFF,TRBV12-3/TRBV12-4,TRBJ1-1
CASSQDRTDYGYTF,TRBV3-1/TRBV3-2,TRBJ1-2
CAWNRNRVLEPQHF,TRBV30,TRBJ1-5
CASSYRTGTGAYEQYF,TRBV6-2/TRBV6-3,TRBJ2-7
CASSSAGGGVYEQYF,TRBV3-1/TRBV3-2,TRBJ2-7
CASSVRGGPTDTQYF,TRBV9,TRBJ2-3
CASSQGAQAFF,TRBV6-2/TRBV6-3,TRBJ1-1
CASSPNRGESPLHF,TRBV19,TRBJ1-6
CASSPSYSGNTIYF,TRBV3-1/TRBV3-2,TRBJ1-3
CASSFDIARAFF,TRBV7-2,TRBJ1-1
CASSLLAYEQYF,TRBV2,TRBJ2-7
CASSSRRRDSPLHF,TRBV3-1/TRBV3-2,TRBJ1-6
CASSPRWDTNEKLFF,TRBV18,TRBJ1-4
CASSFGQIEQFF,TRBV5-6,TRBJ2-1
CASSLMPGLQETQYF,TRBV6-5,TRBJ2-5
CASSLEADYNQPQHF,TRBV11-2,TRBJ1-5
CASNTRAPGQLFF,TRBV12-3/TRBV12-4,TRBJ2-2
CASSLLTVAPTGELFF,TRBV27,TRBJ2-2
CASSSRASGSGDTQYF,TRBV11-3,TRBJ2-3
CASSPGGRDTEAFF,TRBV5-6,TRBJ1-1
CASSDRGSFNEQFF,TRBV6-5,TRBJ2-1
CASSPGQAGELFF,TRBV18,TRBJ2-2
CSVLEVLGELFF,TRBV29-1,TRBJ2-2
CASSLGIFTSGANVLTF,TRBV5-8,TRBJ2-6
CASSIEAGRGQFF,TRBV19,TRBJ2-1
CATSDWGSNTGELFF,TRBV24-1,TRBJ2-2
CASSFRRTNNEQFF,TRBV27,TRBJ2-1
CASSYSSSGGVETQYF,TRBV6-5,TRBJ2-5
CASSIEGTGELFF,TRBV19,TRBJ2-2
CASSLGGASNQPQHF,TRBV7-6,TRBJ1-5
CASSLRTIPNEQFF,TRBV5-1,TRBJ2-1
CATSDGGIYNEQFF,TRBV24-1,TRBJ2-1
CATSDEGPPYKPFF,TRBV24-1,TRBJ2-1
CASKASGRETQYF,TRBV10-2,TRBJ2-5
CASSLSPPSGADTQYF,TRBV7-2,TRBJ2-3
CASSLWSANTGELFF,TRBV5-4,TRBJ2-2
CASSFYKGNSGNTIYF,TRBV5-5,TRBJ1-3
CASSFPNTEAFF,TRBV5-8,TRBJ1-1
CATSDSGTGSRDEQFF,TRBV24-1,TRBJ2-1
CASSSRRINNSPLHF,TRBV7-2,TRBJ1-6
CASSAGQGGDTQYF,TRBV19,TRBJ2-3
CASRSSLPYTDTQYF,TRBV6-5,TRBJ2-3
CAGEGRRIFYGYTF,TRBV27,TRBJ1-2
CASSLMGGRGQIWTEAFF,TRBV7-3,TRBJ1-1
CASSSDGTRINSPLHF,TRBV5-8,TRBJ1-6
CASSEAPGTSHYEQYF,TRBV2,TRBJ2-7
CASGSGMGVDTQYF,TRBV5-6,TRBJ2-3